This T cell receptor beta chain was retrieved from a study of blood T cell repertoires in COVID-19. For the study at large: T cells, B-cell-depleted T cells, or PBMCs supplied cDNA or gDNA.

Profiled with immunoSEQ multiplex PCR; TCRdb holds only in-frame clones, not every one. The sample yields 200,000 to 250,000 clones, approximately 82% seen once. The V end was cut by 4 bases, the J end by 1 base, with 8 bases between. Germline CDR1 reads SGHNT; CDR2 reads YYREEE (reference sequence). This CDR3 spans 13 amino acids. The sample consisted of peripheral blood. The receptor's source is a woman of 80 years or more with acute or convalescent COVID-19. The V and J genes are TRBV5-4 and TRBJ1-1; D unresolved. The DNA for the CDR3 is TGTGCCAGCAGCCTCCCTAGGAACACTGAAGCTTTCTTT. This gives the protein CASSLPRNTEAFF.